This note documents a single TCR beta chain sequence. Its antigen is not known. This CDR3 region has 13 residues. With V trimmed by 8 bases and J by 2 bases, 6 bases remained unmatched. The V gene's germline CDR1 is LNHDA and CDR2 SQIVND (reference sequence). The data belong to a study of shared clonotypes between healthy human individuals. Overall study context: The plates for each donor numbered three CD4 naive, three CD4 memory, two CD8 naive and one CD8 memory.

Study findings and constraints: Sampling used blood alone; tissue repertoires probably differ. Non-shared clonotypes had lower generation probabilities than clonotypes shared by all four sorted-subset donors.

Positive CCR7 selection of CD45RO-negative cells yielded the naive CD8 cells, and terminally differentiated effector memory CD45RA+ cells were excluded. Measured with immunoSEQ multiplex PCR; TCRdb has only the in-frame clones, and not every one. The sample yields hundreds of thousands of clones, around 96% seen once. The sequence was collected from a woman in her 30s in good health. The chain uses TRBV19 and TRBJ2-7, with 7 nucleotides matching TRBD1. Sequencing input: naive CD8+ T cells sorted from blood. The CDR3 region is CASAPGTAYEQYF. DNA for the CDR3: TGTGCCAGTGCCCCCGGGACAGCCTACGAGCAGTACTTC.